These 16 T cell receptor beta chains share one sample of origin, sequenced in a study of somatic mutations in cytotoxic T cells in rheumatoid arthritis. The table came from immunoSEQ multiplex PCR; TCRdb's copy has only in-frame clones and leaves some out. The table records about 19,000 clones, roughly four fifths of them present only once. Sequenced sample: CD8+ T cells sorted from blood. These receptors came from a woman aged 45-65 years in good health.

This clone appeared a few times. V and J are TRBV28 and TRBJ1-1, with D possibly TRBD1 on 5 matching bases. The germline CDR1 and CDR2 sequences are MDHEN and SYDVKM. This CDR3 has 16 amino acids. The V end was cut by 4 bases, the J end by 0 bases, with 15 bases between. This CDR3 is CASSSGEYDLNTEAFF. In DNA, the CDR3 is TGTGCCAGCAGTTCGGGGGAGTATGATCTGAACACTGAAGCTTTCTTT.

CDR3 residues: CASSYSGTGELFF. The DNA of the CDR3 is TGTGCCAGCAGTTACTCCGGGACCGGGGAGCTGTTTTTT. The rearrangement uses TRBV6-5 and TRBJ2-2; D remains unclear. This CDR3 is built from 13 residues. Germline V lookup: CDR1 MNHEY, CDR2 SVGAGI. Trimming left V 0 bases short and J 5 bases short, with 4 bases between.

This CDR3 reads CASSLAQEPQYF. The CDR3, as DNA: TGTGCCAGCAGCTTGGCCCAGGAGCCGCAGTATTTT. The rearrangement links TRBV5-4 to TRBJ2-3; D gene uncertain. The CDR3 totals 12 residues. CDR1 and CDR2 from the germline V gene are SGHNT and YYREEE (reference sequence). Trimming cost V 0 bases and J 10 bases, with 9 bases left between them.

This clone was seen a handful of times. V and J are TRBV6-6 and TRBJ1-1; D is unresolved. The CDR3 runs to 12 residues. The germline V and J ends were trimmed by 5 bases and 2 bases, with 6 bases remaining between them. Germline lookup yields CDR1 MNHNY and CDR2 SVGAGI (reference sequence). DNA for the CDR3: TGTGCCAGCAGTCGGTTTAACACTGAAGCTTTCTTT. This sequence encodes CASSRFNTEAFF.

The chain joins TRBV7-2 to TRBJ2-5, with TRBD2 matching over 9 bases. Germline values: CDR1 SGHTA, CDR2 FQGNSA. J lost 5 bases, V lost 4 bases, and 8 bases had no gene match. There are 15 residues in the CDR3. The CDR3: CASSSPGLAGETQYF. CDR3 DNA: TGTGCCAGCAGCTCCCCGGGACTAGCAGGGGAGACCCAGTACTTC.

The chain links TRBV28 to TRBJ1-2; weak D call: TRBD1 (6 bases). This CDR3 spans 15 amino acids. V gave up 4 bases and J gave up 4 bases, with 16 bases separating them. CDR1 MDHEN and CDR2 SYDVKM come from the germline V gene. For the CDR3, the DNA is TGTGCCAGCAGTTACCCGGACAGAGACTTCTATGGCTACACCTTC. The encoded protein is CASSYPDRDFYGYTF.

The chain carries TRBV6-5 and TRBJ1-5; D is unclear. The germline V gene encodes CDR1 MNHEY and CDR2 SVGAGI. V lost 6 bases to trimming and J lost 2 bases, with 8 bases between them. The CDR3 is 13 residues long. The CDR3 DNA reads TGTGCCAGCAGACACCAGGGCAATCAGCCCCAGCATTTT. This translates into CASRHQGNQPQHF.

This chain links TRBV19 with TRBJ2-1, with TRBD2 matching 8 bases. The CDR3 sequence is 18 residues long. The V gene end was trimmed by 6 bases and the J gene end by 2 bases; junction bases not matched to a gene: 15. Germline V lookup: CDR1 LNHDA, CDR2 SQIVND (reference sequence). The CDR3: CASRGGAGVVGPYNEQFF. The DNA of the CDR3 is TGTGCCAGTAGAGGCGGAGCGGGAGTAGTGGGACCCTACAATGAGCAGTTCTTC.

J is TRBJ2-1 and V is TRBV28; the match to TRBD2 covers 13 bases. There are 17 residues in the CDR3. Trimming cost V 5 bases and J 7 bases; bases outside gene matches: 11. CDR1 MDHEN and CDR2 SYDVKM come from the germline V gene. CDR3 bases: TGTGCCAGCAGTCTAATCCAAACTAGCGGGAGGGGGAATGAGCAGTTCTTC. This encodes CASSLIQTSGRGNEQFF.

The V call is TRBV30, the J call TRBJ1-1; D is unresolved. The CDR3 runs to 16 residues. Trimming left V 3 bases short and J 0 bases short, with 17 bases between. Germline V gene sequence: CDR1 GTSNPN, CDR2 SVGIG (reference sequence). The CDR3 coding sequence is TGTGCCTGGAGAGAACAGCGGATCCTTTTGAACACTGAAGCTTTCTTT. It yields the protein CAWREQRILLNTEAFF.

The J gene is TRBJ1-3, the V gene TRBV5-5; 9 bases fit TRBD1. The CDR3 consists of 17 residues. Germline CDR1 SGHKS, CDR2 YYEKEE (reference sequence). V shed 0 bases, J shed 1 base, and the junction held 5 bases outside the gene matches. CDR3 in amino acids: CASSLGHRGLSGNTIYF. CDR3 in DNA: TGTGCCAGCAGCTTGGGTCACAGGGGGCTGTCTGGAAACACCATATATTTT.

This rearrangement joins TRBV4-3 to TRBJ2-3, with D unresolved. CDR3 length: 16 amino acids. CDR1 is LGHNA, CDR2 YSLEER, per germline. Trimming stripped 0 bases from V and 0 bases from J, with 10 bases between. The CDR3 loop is CASSQDPAESTDTQYF. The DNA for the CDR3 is TGCGCCAGCAGCCAAGATCCGGCGGAGAGCACAGATACGCAGTATTTT.

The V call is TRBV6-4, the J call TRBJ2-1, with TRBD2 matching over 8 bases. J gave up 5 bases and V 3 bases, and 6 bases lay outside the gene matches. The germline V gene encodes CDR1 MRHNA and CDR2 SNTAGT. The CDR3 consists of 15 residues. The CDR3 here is CASSEDPSGHNEQFF. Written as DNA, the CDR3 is TGTGCCAGCAGTGAAGATCCTAGCGGGCACAATGAGCAGTTCTTC.

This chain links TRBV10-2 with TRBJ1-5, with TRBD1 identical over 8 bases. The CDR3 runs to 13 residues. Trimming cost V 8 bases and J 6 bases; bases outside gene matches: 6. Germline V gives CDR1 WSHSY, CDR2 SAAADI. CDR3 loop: CASGQGASQPQHF. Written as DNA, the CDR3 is TGCGCCAGCGGTCAGGGGGCGAGTCAGCCCCAGCATTTT.

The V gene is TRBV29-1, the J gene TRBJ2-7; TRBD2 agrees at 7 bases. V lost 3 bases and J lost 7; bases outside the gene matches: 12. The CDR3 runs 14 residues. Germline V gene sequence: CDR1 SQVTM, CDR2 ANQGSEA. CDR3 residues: CSVELRGGPGEQYF. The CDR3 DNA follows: TGCAGCGTTGAGCTGCGGGGAGGGCCGGGAGAGCAGTACTTC.

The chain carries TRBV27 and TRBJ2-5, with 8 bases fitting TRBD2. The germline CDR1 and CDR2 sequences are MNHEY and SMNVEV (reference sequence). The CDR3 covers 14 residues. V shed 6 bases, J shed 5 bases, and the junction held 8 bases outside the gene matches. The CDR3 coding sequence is TGTGCCAGCAGACCTCGAGCGGGAGTGGAGACCCAGTACTTC. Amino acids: CASRPRAGVETQYF.